This TCR beta chain comes out of a study of monozygotic twins with inflammatory bowel disease. TCRdb reprocessed the 5' RACE reads and stores each CDR3 protein as one record, lacking DNA. The table for this sample gives more than 110,000 distinct CDR3 sequences. Sequenced: blood. This receptor was taken from a human donor with ulcerative colitis or Crohn's disease, or a healthy co-twin of an affected twin (not recorded which).

The CDR3 loop is CASSTLLAGSTDTQYF. This chain connects TRBV19 to TRBJ2-3; the TCRdb D gene call, TRBD2, has no DNA to confirm it. The CDR3 is 16 residues long. CDR1 is LNHDA, CDR2 SQIVND, per germline (reference sequence). The whole variable domain, filled in from reference TRBV19 and TRBJ2-3, reads DGGITQSPKYLFRKEGQNVTLSCEQNLNHDAMYWYRQDPGQGLRLIYYSQIVNDFQKGDIAEGYSVSREKKESFPLTVTSAQKNPTAFYLCASSTLLAGSTDTQYFGPGTRLTVL.